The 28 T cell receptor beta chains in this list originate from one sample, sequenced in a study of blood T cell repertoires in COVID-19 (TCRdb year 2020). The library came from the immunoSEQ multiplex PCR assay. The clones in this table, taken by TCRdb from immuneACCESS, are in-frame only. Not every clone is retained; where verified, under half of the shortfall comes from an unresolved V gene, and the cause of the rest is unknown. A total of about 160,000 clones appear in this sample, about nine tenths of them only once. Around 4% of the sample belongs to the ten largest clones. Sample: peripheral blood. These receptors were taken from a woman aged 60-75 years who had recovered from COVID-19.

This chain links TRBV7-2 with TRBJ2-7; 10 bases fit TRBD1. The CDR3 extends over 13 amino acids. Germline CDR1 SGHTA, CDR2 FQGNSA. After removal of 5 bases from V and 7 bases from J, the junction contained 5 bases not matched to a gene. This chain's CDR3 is CASSEDRGREQYF. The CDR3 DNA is TGTGCCAGCAGCGAAGACAGGGGGCGAGAGCAGTACTTC.

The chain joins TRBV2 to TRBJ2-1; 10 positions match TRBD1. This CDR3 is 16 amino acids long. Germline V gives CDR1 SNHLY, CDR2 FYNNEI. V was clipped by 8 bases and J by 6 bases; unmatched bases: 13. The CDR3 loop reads CASLRPWDRGGNEQFF. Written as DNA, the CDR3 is TGTGCCAGCCTAAGACCCTGGGACAGGGGTGGCAATGAGCAGTTCTTC.

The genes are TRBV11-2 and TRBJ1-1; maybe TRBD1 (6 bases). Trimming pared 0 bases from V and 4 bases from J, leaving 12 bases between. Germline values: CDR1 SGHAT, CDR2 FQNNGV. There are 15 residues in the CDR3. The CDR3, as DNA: TGTGCCAGCAGCTTAGAGGGGGCCGTGGGCACTGAAGCTTTCTTT. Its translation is CASSLEGAVGTEAFF. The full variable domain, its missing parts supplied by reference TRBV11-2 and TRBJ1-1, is EAGVAQSPRYKIIEKRQSVAFWCNPISGHATLYWYQQILGQGPKLLIQFQNNGVVDDSQLPKDRFSAERLKGVDSTLKIQPAKLEDSAVYLCASSLEGAVGTEAFFGQGTRLTVV.

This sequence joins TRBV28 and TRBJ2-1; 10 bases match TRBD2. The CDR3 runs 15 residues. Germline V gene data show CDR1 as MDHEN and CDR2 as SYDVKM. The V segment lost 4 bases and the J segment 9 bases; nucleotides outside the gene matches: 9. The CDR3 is CASSWLSGGGVEQFF. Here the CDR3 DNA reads TGTGCCAGCAGTTGGTTGAGCGGGGGGGGTGTTGAGCAGTTCTTC. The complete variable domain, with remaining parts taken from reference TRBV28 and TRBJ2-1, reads DVKVTQSSRYLVKRTGEKVFLECVQDMDHENMFWYRQDPGLGLRLIYFSYDVKMKEKGDIPEGYSVSREKKERFSLILESASTNQTSMYLCASSWLSGGGVEQFFGPGTRLTVL.

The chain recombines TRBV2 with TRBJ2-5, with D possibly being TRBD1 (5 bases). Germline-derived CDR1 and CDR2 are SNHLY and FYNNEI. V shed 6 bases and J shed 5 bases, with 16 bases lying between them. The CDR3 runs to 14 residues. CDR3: CASRWQGLLETQYF. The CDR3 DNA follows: TGTGCCAGCAGATGGCAGGGATTGCTTGAGACCCAGTACTTC.

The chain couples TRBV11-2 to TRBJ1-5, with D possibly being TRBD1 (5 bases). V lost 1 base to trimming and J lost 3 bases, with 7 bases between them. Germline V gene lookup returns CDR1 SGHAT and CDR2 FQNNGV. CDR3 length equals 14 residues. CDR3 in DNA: TGTGCCAGCAGCTTAGCAGGGTTCAATCAGCCCCAGCATTTT. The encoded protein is CASSLAGFNQPQHF.

The CDR3 is CAWSPKPNYGYTF. CDR3 nucleotide sequence: TGTGCCTGGAGCCCTAAGCCTAACTATGGCTACACCTTC. This rearrangement joins TRBV30 to TRBJ1-2; D is uncertain. Deletions cut 3 bases from V and 0 bases from J, with 8 bases between. This CDR3 is built from 13 residues. Germline CDR1 reads GTSNPN; CDR2 reads SVGIG (reference sequence).

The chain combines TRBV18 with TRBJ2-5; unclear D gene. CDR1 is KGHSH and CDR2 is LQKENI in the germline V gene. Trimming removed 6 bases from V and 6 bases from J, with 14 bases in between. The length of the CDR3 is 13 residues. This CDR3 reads CASSSEVAQTQYF. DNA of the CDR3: TGTGCCAGCTCCTCCGAGGTGGCTCAGACCCAGTACTTC.

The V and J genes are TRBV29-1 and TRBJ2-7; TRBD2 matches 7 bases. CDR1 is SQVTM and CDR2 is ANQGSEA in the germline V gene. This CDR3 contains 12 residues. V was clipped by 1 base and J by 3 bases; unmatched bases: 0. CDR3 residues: CSVEASGYEQYF. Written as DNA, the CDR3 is TGCAGCGTTGAAGCTAGCGGCTACGAGCAGTACTTC.

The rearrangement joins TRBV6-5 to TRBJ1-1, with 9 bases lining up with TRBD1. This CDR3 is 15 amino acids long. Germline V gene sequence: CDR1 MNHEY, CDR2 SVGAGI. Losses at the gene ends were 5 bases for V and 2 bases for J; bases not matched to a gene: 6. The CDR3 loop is CASSPWGQGNTEAFF. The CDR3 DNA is TGTGCCAGCAGTCCCTGGGGACAGGGAAACACTGAAGCTTTCTTT.

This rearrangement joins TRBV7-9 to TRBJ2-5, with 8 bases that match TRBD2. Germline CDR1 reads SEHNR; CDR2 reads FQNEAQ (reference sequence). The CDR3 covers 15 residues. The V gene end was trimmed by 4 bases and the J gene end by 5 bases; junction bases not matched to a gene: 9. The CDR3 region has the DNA TGTGCCAGCAGCTCAATCGGGGGGGCGAGGGAGACCCAGTACTTC. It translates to CASSSIGGARETQYF.

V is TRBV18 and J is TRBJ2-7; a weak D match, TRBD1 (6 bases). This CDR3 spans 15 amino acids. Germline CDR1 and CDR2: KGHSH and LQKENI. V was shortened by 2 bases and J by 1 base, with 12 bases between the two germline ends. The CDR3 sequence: CASSPNTGISYEQYF. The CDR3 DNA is TGTGCCAGCTCACCAAACACAGGGATTTCCTACGAGCAGTACTTC.

The CDR3 bases are TGTGCCAGCAGCTCGCGGGTGACAGGACGAGACTATGGCTACACCTTC. Translating gives CASSSRVTGRDYGYTF. The chain joins TRBV5-4 to TRBJ1-2; maybe TRBD1 (6 bases). This CDR3 is 16 amino acids long. V shed 3 bases and J shed 3 bases, with 18 bases lying between them. CDR1 and CDR2 from the germline V gene are SGHNT and YYREEE (reference sequence).

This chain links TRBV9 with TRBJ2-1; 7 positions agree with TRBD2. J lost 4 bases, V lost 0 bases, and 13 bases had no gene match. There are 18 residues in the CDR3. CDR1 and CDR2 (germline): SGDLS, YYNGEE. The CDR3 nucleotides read TGTGCCAGCAGCGTAGCGGGCTATTGGCGGGGGAGATACAATGAGCAGTTCTTC. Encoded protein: CASSVAGYWRGRYNEQFF. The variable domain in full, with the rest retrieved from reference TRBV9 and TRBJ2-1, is DSGVTQTPKHLITATGQRVTLRCSPRSGDLSVYWYQQSLDQGLQFLIQYYNGEERAKGNILERFSAQQFPDLHSELNLSSLELGDSALYFCASSVAGYWRGRYNEQFFGPGTRLTVL.

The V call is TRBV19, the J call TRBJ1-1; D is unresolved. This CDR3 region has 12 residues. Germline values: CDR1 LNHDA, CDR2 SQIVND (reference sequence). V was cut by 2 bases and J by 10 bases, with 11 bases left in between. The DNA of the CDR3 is TGTGCCAGTAGTATATTTCCGAGTGGAGCTTTCTTT. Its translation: CASSIFPSGAFF.

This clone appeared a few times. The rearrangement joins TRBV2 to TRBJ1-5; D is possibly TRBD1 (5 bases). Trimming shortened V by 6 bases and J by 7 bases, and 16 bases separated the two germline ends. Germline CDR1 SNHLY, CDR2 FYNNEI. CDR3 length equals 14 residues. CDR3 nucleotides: TGTGCCAGCAGGGCAGGGAAAGTAGACCAGCCCCAGCATTTT. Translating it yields CASRAGKVDQPQHF.

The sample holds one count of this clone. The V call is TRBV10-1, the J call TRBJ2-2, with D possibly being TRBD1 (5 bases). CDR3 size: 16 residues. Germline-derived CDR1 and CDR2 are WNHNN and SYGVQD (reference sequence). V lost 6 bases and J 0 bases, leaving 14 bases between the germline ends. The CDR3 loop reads CASRVDSSANTGELFF. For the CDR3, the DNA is TGCGCCAGCAGGGTTGACAGTTCCGCGAACACCGGGGAGCTGTTTTTT.

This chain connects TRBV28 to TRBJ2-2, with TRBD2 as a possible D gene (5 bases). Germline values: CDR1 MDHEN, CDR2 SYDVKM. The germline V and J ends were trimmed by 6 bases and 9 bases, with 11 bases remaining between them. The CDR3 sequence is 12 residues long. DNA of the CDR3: TGTGCCAGCAGCTCCAGCGGAAGGGAGCTGTTTTTT. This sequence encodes CASSSSGRELFF.

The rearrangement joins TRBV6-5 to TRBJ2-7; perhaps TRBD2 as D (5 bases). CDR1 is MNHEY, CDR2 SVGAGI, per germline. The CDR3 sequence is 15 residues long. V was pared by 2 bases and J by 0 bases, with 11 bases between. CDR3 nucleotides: TGTGCCAGCAGTTACAAGTGGGAGAGCTCCTACGAGCAGTACTTC. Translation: CASSYKWESSYEQYF.

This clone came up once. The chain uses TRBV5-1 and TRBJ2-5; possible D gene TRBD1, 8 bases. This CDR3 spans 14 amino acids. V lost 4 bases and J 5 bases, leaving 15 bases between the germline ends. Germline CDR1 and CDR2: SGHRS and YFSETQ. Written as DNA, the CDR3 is TGCGCCAGCAGCCTAGCGGACAGGGTGGAGACCCAGTACTTC. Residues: CASSLADRVETQYF.

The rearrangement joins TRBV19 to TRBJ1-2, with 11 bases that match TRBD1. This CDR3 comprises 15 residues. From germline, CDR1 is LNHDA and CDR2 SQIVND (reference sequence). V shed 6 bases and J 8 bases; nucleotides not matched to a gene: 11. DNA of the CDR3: TGTGCCAGTAGCCGACACCGGGACAGGGGGGGCGGCTACACCTTC. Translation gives CASSRHRDRGGGYTF.

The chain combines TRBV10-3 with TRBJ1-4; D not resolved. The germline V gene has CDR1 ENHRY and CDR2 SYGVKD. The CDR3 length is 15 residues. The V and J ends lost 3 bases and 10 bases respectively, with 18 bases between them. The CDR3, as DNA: TGTGCCATCAGTGATGTGGGAGCCGGGGAGGGAAAACTGTTTTTT. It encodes CAISDVGAGEGKLFF.

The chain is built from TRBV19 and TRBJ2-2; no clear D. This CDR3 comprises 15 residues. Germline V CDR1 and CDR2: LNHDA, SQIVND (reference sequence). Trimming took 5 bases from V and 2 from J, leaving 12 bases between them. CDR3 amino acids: CASSSHSVNTGELFF. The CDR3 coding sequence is TGTGCCAGTAGTTCACATTCCGTTAACACCGGGGAGCTGTTTTTT.

For the CDR3, the DNA is TGTGCCAGCAGTTCCAGGGGGTCGTACTCCTACGAGCAGTACTTC. As protein: CASSSRGSYSYEQYF. This chain uses TRBV27 with TRBJ2-7; 7 bases match TRBD1. After removal of 4 bases from V and 0 bases from J, the junction contained 6 bases not matched to a gene. The CDR3 runs to 15 residues. Germline lookup yields CDR1 MNHEY and CDR2 SMNVEV (reference sequence).

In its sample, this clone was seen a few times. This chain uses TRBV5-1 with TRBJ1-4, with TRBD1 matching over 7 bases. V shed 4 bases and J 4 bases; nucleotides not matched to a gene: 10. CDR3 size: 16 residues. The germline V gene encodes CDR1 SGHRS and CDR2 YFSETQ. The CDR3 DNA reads TGCGCCAGCAGCACAGGGACAGTTCTGGGTAATGAAAAACTGTTTTTT. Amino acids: CASSTGTVLGNEKLFF.

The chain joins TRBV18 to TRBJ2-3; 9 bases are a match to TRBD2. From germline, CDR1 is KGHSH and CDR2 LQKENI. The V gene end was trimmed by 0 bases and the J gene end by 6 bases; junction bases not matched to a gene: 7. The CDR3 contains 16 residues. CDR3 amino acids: CASSPPGRGGSDTQYF. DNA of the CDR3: TGTGCCAGCTCACCACCGGGGCGGGGGGGCTCGGATACGCAGTATTTT.

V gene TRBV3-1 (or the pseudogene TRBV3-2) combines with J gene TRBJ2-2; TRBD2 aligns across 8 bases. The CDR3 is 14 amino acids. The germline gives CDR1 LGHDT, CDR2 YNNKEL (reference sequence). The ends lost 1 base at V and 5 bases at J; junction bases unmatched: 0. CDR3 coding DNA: TGTGCCAGCAGCCAAGCGGGAGGGACCGGGGAGCTGTTTTTT. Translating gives CASSQAGGTGELFF.

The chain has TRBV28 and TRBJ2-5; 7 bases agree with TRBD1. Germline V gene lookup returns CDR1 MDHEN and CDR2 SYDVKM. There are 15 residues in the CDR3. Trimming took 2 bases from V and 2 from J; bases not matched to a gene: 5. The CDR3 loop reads CASSLGRQGQETQYF. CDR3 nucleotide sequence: TGTGCCAGCAGTTTAGGGCGACAGGGACAAGAGACCCAGTACTTC. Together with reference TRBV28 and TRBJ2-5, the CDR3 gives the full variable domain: DVKVTQSSRYLVKRTGEKVFLECVQDMDHENMFWYRQDPGLGLRLIYFSYDVKMKEKGDIPEGYSVSREKKERFSLILESASTNQTSMYLCASSLGRQGQETQYFGPGTRLLVL.